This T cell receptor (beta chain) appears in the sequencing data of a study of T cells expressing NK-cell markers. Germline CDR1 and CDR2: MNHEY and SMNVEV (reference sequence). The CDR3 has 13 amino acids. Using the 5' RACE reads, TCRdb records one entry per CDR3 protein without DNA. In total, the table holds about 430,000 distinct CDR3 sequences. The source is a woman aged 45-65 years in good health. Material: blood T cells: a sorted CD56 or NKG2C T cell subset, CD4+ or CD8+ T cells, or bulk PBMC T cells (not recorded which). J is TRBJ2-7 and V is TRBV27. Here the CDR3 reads CASARSGSYEQYF.